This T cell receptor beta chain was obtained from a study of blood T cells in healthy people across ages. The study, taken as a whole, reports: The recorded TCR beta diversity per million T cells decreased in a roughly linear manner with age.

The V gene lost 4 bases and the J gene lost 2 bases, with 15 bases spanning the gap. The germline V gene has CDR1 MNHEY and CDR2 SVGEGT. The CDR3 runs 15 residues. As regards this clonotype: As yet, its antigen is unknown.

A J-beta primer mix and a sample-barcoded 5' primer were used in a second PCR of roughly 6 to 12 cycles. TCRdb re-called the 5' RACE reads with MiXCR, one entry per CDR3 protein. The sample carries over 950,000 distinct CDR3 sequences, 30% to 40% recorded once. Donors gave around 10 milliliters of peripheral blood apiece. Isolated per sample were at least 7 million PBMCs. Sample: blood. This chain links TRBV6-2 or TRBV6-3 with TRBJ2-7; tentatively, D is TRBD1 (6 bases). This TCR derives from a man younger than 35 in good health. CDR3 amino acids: CASSSLQDSAYEQYF. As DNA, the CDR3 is TGTGCCAGCAGTTCGCTACAGGACAGTGCCTACGAGCAGTACTTC.